The 32 T cell receptor beta chains listed next were all sequenced from one sample in a study of a mutant IDH1 vaccine in newly diagnosed glioma. Method: immunoSEQ multiplex PCR; TCRdb's copy keeps in-frame clones and lacks some. The sample holds fewer than 45,000 clones; approximately 78% are singletons and the top ten take just over 9%. Regarding time point: baseline, week 1 (first vaccination visit). Indicated treatment: pre-vaccination baseline after standard-of-care therapy. The source was PBMCs, collected from a glioma patient treated with radiotherapy, temozolomide or both. These receptors all stem from a man aged 35-49 years with glioma. Some clones in this sample may be carry-over from other donors' samples.

The chain carries TRBV6-5 and TRBJ2-7, with a tentative D call TRBD2 (6 bases). CDR3 length equals 15 residues. V was cut by 6 bases and J by 1 base, with 16 bases left in between. Germline CDR1 is MNHEY and CDR2 is SVGAGI. Written as DNA, the CDR3 is TGTGCCAGCAGCTTATACCGCGGGGCGTCCTACGAGCAGTACTTC. This gives the protein CASSLYRGASYEQYF.

Points on this clone: Germline is not matched at one junction end, which may reflect a read error. The chain uses TRBV30 and TRBJ1-2; 7 nucleotides agree with TRBD1. Germline values: CDR1 GTSNPN, CDR2 SVGIG (reference sequence). The length of the CDR3 is 13 residues. The DNA for the CDR3 is TGTGCCTGCTCCAGGGGGGCGAACTATGGCTACGCCTTC. As protein: CACSRGANYGYAF.

This chain joins TRBV7-9 and TRBJ2-7; 10 bases match TRBD1. CDR3 length: 14 amino acids. The J segment lost 4 bases and the V segment lost 3 bases, leaving 3 bases of the junction unmatched. Germline V gene lookup returns CDR1 SEHNR and CDR2 FQNEAQ (reference sequence). The CDR3 DNA reads as TGTGCCAGCAGCTTCCGACAGGGGGCTTACGAGCAGTACTTC. It is translated as CASSFRQGAYEQYF.

The rearrangement uses TRBV11-3 and TRBJ2-7, with D perhaps matching TRBD2 (6 bases). Germline-derived CDR1 and CDR2 are SGHNT and YENEEA. The CDR3 covers 14 residues. V gave up 5 bases and J gave up 6 bases, with 17 bases separating them. The CDR3 region has the DNA TGTGCCAGCAGCGCACTGGGGGGTGCAAGCGAGCAGTACTTC. Its protein is CASSALGGASEQYF.

The chain employs TRBV5-1 and TRBJ1-2, with D tentatively TRBD1 (5 bases). V lost 0 bases, J lost 2 bases, and 8 bases lay in between. Germline V gene sequence: CDR1 SGHRS, CDR2 YFSETQ. The CDR3 loop spans 14 amino acids. This chain's CDR3 is CASSLETANYGYTF. CDR3 in DNA: TGCGCCAGCAGCTTGGAGACAGCCAACTATGGCTACACCTTC.

The chain has TRBV9 and TRBJ1-1; the D is unclear. Germline V gene lookup returns CDR1 SGDLS and CDR2 YYNGEE. The V end lost 4 bases, the J end lost 4 bases, and 17 bases lay between the germline ends. This CDR3 spans 15 amino acids. The CDR3 loop is CASSILVGSATEAFF. As DNA, the CDR3 is TGTGCCAGCAGCATCCTGGTGGGGTCCGCCACTGAAGCTTTCTTT.

This clone was seen once. The CDR3 here is CASSENRDYGYTF. The CDR3 nucleotides are TGTGCCAGTAGTGAGAACAGGGACTATGGCTACACCTTC. J is TRBJ1-2 and V is TRBV19, with D possibly matching TRBD1 (6 bases). The V and J ends lost 5 bases and 3 bases respectively, with 10 bases between them. CDR3 size: 13 residues. From germline, CDR1 is LNHDA and CDR2 SQIVND (reference sequence).

J is TRBJ1-1 and V is TRBV19; a weak D match, TRBD1 (6 bases). The CDR3 consists of 13 residues. Germline CDR1 and CDR2: LNHDA and SQIVND (reference sequence). V lost 3 bases and J lost 6, with 11 bases in between. The CDR3 reads CASSIQGLAEAFF. The CDR3 DNA reads as TGTGCCAGTAGTATCCAGGGGTTGGCTGAAGCTTTCTTT. The whole variable domain, remainder taken from reference TRBV19 and TRBJ1-1, is DGGITQSPKYLFRKEGQNVTLSCEQNLNHDAMYWYRQDPGQGLRLIYYSQIVNDFQKGDIAEGYSVSREKKESFPLTVTSAQKNPTAFYLCASSIQGLAEAFFGQGTRLTVV.

The V gene is TRBV7-9, the J gene TRBJ2-7; no definite D call. Germline CDR1 SEHNR, CDR2 FQNEAQ (reference sequence). V shed 5 bases and J shed 4 bases, with 12 bases lying between them. CDR3 length: 13 amino acids. In DNA, the CDR3 is TGTGCCAGCAGCCCCTGGAATCCGTACGAGCAGTACTTC. This sequence encodes CASSPWNPYEQYF. Drawing the rest from reference TRBV7-9 and TRBJ2-7, the complete variable domain is DTGVSQNPRHKITKRGQNVTFRCDPISEHNRLYWYRQTLGQGPEFLTYFQNEAQLEKSRLLSDRFSAERPKGSFSTLEIQRTEQGDSAMYLCASSPWNPYEQYFGPGTRLTVT.

The chain employs TRBV5-6 and TRBJ1-2; D uncertain. V was shortened by 0 bases and J by 4 bases, with 16 bases between the two germline ends. Per germline, CDR1 SGHDT and CDR2 YYEEEE. The CDR3 is made up of 16 amino acids. The CDR3 spells CASSLGPGGLLYGYTF. The CDR3 DNA reads as TGTGCCAGCAGCTTGGGGCCAGGAGGCCTCCTCTATGGCTACACCTTC.

The chain uses TRBV5-8 and TRBJ1-4; D gene unclear. Germline CDR1 reads SGHTS; CDR2 reads YDEGEE. CDR3 length equals 15 residues. The V and J ends lost 0 bases and 0 bases respectively, with 6 bases between them. The CDR3 region is CASSLVGPTNEKLFF. In DNA form, the CDR3 reads TGTGCCAGCAGCTTGGTGGGTCCAACTAATGAAAAACTGTTTTTT.

Comments on this clone: One end of the junction varies from germline; a read error may be responsible. This chain connects TRBV19 to TRBJ2-1; 8 bases are a match to TRBD1. Germline V lookup: CDR1 LNHDA, CDR2 SQIVND (reference sequence). The CDR3 loop spans 12 amino acids. The CDR3 is CASSIVGAQGVF. In DNA, the CDR3 is TGTGCCAGTAGTATAGTAGGTGCACAGGGGGTCTTC.

This clone showed up just once. V is TRBV19 and J is TRBJ1-5, with D perhaps matching TRBD1 (5 bases). CDR3 length: 15 residues. Between the trimmed V and J ends, which lost 6 bases and 0 bases, there was a span of 12 bases. Germline CDR1 and CDR2: LNHDA and SQIVND (reference sequence). For the CDR3, the DNA is TGTGCCAGTAGAGACAGATCATATAGCAATCAGCCCCAGCATTTT. This translates into CASRDRSYSNQPQHF.

The chain employs TRBV29-1 and TRBJ1-1, with 7 bases aligning to TRBD1. CDR1 and CDR2 (germline): SQVTM, ANQGSEA. The CDR3 is 16 amino acids. V was pared by 3 bases and J by 5 bases, with 15 bases of the junction left unmatched. The CDR3 region is CSVEGVDRVRGTEAFF. CDR3 sequence (DNA): TGCAGCGTTGAGGGGGTCGACAGGGTAAGGGGAACTGAAGCTTTCTTT.

The chain uses TRBV2 and TRBJ1-2; TRBD1 matches 8 bases. The V gene's germline CDR1 is SNHLY and CDR2 FYNNEI. CDR3 size: 13 residues. The CDR3 protein is CATSIQGDYGYTF. CDR3 bases: TGTGCGACCAGCATACAGGGGGACTATGGCTACACCTTC.

The chain links TRBV9 to TRBJ2-3; a possible D gene is TRBD1 (6 bases). CDR1 and CDR2 (germline): SGDLS, YYNGEE. This CDR3 spans 15 amino acids. V was cut by 0 bases and J by 11 bases, with 19 bases left in between. CDR3 sequence reads: CASSVGGGPVLKQYF. CDR3 nucleotides: TGTGCCAGCAGCGTAGGAGGGGGACCGGTTCTGAAGCAGTATTTT.

V is TRBV29-1 and J is TRBJ2-1, with D perhaps matching TRBD1 (6 bases). CDR3 length: 15 amino acids. Trimming left V 7 bases short and J 0 bases short, with 16 bases between. Germline V lookup: CDR1 SQVTM, CDR2 ANQGSEA. The CDR3 region is CSGGQSSLSYNEQFF. For the CDR3, the DNA is TGCAGCGGGGGGCAGAGCTCCCTCTCCTACAATGAGCAGTTCTTC.

This clone was found once. The chain combines TRBV4-1 with TRBJ2-3; D not resolved. V was shortened by 4 bases and J by 0 bases, with 14 bases between the two germline ends. The germline CDR1 and CDR2 sequences are MGHRA and YSYEKL. This CDR3 has 16 residues. CDR3 residues: CASSLRSGSSTDTQYF. The CDR3 DNA sequence: TGCGCCAGCAGCCTCCGGAGTGGATCTAGCACAGATACGCAGTATTTT.

This clone was counted between two and nine times. This rearrangement joins TRBV9 to TRBJ1-1; tentative D call: TRBD1 (5 bases). This CDR3 is built from 14 residues. CDR1 and CDR2 (germline): SGDLS, YYNGEE. V was cut by 1 base and J by 3 bases, with 10 bases left in between. This CDR3 is CASSVQGLHTEAFF. DNA for the CDR3: TGTGCCAGCAGCGTACAGGGCCTGCACACTGAAGCTTTCTTT. The variable domain in full, completed from reference TRBV9 and TRBJ1-1, reads DSGVTQTPKHLITATGQRVTLRCSPRSGDLSVYWYQQSLDQGLQFLIQYYNGEERAKGNILERFSAQQFPDLHSELNLSSLELGDSALYFCASSVQGLHTEAFFGQGTRLTVV.

This clone was picked up a small number of times. This sequence joins TRBV19 and TRBJ2-2; no definite D call. Per the germline V gene, CDR1 is LNHDA and CDR2 is SQIVND (reference sequence). The CDR3 has 14 amino acids. Trimming left V 6 bases short and J 1 base short, with 9 bases between. The chain's CDR3 is CASRRTLNTGELFF. The CDR3 region has the DNA TGTGCCAGTAGAAGGACCTTGAACACCGGGGAGCTGTTTTTT.

The rearrangement links TRBV7-9 to TRBJ2-7; TRBD1 agrees at 7 bases. The CDR3 contains 15 residues. J was trimmed by 2 bases and V by 4 bases; bases with no gene match: 8. Germline CDR1 SEHNR, CDR2 FQNEAQ (reference sequence). The CDR3 loop is CASSSLRDSPYEQYF. The CDR3 DNA sequence: TGTGCCAGCAGCTCCCTAAGGGACAGCCCCTACGAGCAGTACTTC.

The gene calls are TRBV7-2 and TRBJ1-1, with TRBD1 as a possible D gene (6 bases). The CDR3 has 14 amino acids. The V gene's germline CDR1 is SGHTA and CDR2 FQGNSA. Trimming took 1 base from V and 5 from J, leaving 11 bases between them. The DNA for the CDR3 is TGTGCCAGCAGCTTAGACAGGGTAGGGACTGAAGCTTTCTTT. Its translation: CASSLDRVGTEAFF.

The rearrangement links TRBV5-1 to TRBJ1-6; D uncertain. Trimming stripped 4 bases from V and 10 bases from J, with 21 bases between. CDR3 length equals 16 residues. The germline V gene has CDR1 SGHRS and CDR2 YFSETQ. CDR3 sequence: CASSTSGVANGSPLHF. CDR3 nucleotides: TGCGCCAGCAGCACCTCAGGCGTGGCTAATGGCTCACCCCTCCACTTT.

The rearrangement joins TRBV6-4 to TRBJ2-1, with 11 bases aligning to TRBD1. The CDR3 consists of 15 residues. The V gene's germline CDR1 is MRHNA and CDR2 SNTAGT. The J segment lost 8 bases and the V segment lost 4 bases, leaving 7 bases of the junction unmatched. The CDR3 spells CASSAAGTGGDEQFF. The CDR3 nucleotides read TGTGCCAGCAGTGCAGCCGGGACAGGGGGGGATGAGCAGTTCTTC.

The CDR3 region is CASSEAAARGREKLFF. The CDR3 DNA reads TGTGCCAGCAGTGAAGCAGCGGCCCGAGGAAGAGAAAAACTGTTTTTT. The chain links TRBV2 to TRBJ1-4, with unresolved D. Trimming removed 0 bases at V and 8 bases at J, with 16 bases between. The CDR3 runs 16 residues. CDR1 and CDR2 (germline): SNHLY, FYNNEI. The variable domain in full, completed from reference TRBV2 and TRBJ1-4, reads EPEVTQTPSHQVTQMGQEVILRCVPISNHLYFYWYRQILGQKVEFLVSFYNNEISEKSEIFDDQFSVERPDGSNFTLKIRSTKLEDSAMYFCASSEAAARGREKLFFGSGTQLSVL.

J is TRBJ1-1 and V is TRBV5-6, with D unresolved. CDR1 is SGHDT, CDR2 YYEEEE, per germline. This CDR3 is 14 amino acids long. V lost 0 bases and J 1 base, leaving 7 bases between the germline ends. The CDR3 spells CASSLAGQNTEAFF. The CDR3 region has the DNA TGTGCCAGCAGCTTGGCCGGGCAGAACACTGAAGCTTTCTTT. Based on the CDR3 plus reference TRBV5-6 and TRBJ1-1, the full variable domain is DAGVTQSPTHLIKTRGQQVTLRCSPKSGHDTVSWYQQALGQGPQFIFQYYEEEERQRGNFPDRFSGHQFPNYSSELNVNALLLGDSALYLCASSLAGQNTEAFFGQGTRLTVV.

This chain connects TRBV19 to TRBJ1-2, with D possibly matching TRBD1 (6 bases). CDR3 length equals 14 residues. Germline loops: CDR1 LNHDA, CDR2 SQIVND (reference sequence). V lost 5 bases and J 5 bases, leaving 15 bases between the germline ends. CDR3 in DNA: TGTGCCAGTAGTTGGGCGACAGGACATTATGGCTACACCTTC. Translated, it gives CASSWATGHYGYTF.

This clone was seen once. The chain employs TRBV5-6 and TRBJ1-3; D is ambiguous. V shed 1 base and J shed 0 bases, with 11 bases lying between them. The CDR3 is 16 amino acids. Germline values: CDR1 SGHDT, CDR2 YYEEEE. CDR3 DNA: TGTGCCAGCAGCTTGCGGACGAGCTACTCTGGAAACACCATATATTTT. It encodes CASSLRTSYSGNTIYF.

The rearrangement uses TRBV5-1 and TRBJ2-7; D might be TRBD1 or TRBD2, each matching 7 bases. This CDR3 is built from 13 residues. Germline V gene data show CDR1 as SGHRS and CDR2 as YFSETQ. Trimming took 5 bases from V and 6 from J, leaving 15 bases between them. The CDR3 DNA is TGCGCCAGCAGGGGCAGGGGGGGGCGCGAGCAGTACTTC. Encoded protein: CASRGRGGREQYF.

This chain joins TRBV5-6 and TRBJ1-6, with D maybe TRBD1 (6 bases). Between the trimmed V and J ends, which lost 7 bases and 10 bases, there was a span of 21 bases. The CDR3 contains 15 residues. Germline CDR1 SGHDT, CDR2 YYEEEE. CDR3 amino acids: CASGLGAGIGSPLHF. The DNA for the CDR3 is TGTGCCAGCGGACTGGGGGCAGGGATCGGGTCACCCCTCCACTTT.

This chain uses TRBV6-6 with TRBJ1-5; D perhaps matches TRBD1 (5 bases). The CDR3 consists of 14 residues. The germline V and J ends were trimmed by 5 bases and 1 base, with 9 bases remaining between them. The germline V gene has CDR1 MNHNY and CDR2 SVGAGI (reference sequence). CDR3 amino acids: CASSTRESNQPQHF. CDR3 nucleotides: TGTGCCAGCAGTACCAGGGAAAGCAATCAGCCCCAGCATTTT.

This chain links TRBV10-3 with TRBJ1-1; a possible D gene is TRBD1 (6 bases). CDR3 size: 14 residues. Germline assignment: CDR1 ENHRY and CDR2 SYGVKD. V gave up 6 bases and J gave up 2 bases, with 13 bases separating them. In DNA, the CDR3 is TGTGCCATCAGCCGAAACAGGGAAAACACTGAAGCTTTCTTT. Protein sequence: CAISRNRENTEAFF.